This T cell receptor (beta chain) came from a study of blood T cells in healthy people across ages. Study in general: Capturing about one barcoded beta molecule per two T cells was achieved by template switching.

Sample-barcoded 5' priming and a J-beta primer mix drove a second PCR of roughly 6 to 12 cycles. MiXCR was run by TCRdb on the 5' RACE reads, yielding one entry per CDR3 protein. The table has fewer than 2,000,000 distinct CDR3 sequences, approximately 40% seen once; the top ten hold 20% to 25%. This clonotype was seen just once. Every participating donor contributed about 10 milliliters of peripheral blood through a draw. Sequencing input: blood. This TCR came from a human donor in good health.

CDR3 residues: CASSVFGRTDTQYF. Here the CDR3 DNA reads TGTGCCAGCAGTGTTTTCGGCCGCACAGATACGCAGTATTTT. The V call is TRBV25-1, the J call TRBJ2-3; D remains unclear. Germline assignment: CDR1 MGHDK and CDR2 SYGVNS. The V gene lost 4 bases and the J gene lost 1 base, with 9 bases spanning the gap. This CDR3 is 14 amino acids long.